The T cell receptor beta chain described here comes from a study of Graves' ophthalmopathy and Graves' hyperthyroidism. The source of the PBMCs was approximately 9.5 ml of fresh peripheral blood. The TCR beta CDR3 regions underwent amplification from RNA transcripts. Second-round multiplex PCR came after first-round RT-PCR with HTBI primers. Via MiXCR, TCRdb re-called the multiplex PCR reads, giving one row per CDR3 protein. This repertoire shows 200,000 to 300,000 distinct CDR3 sequences, around 42% found once; its top ten account for around 47%. A remark on this clonotype: Antigen unknown.

Whole-study findings and limits: Distinction of ophthalmopathy from stable hyperthyroidism by a 13-signature model reached approximately 90% sensitivity and approximately 81% specificity.

This CDR3 has 14 amino acids. The V segment lost 3 bases and the J segment 4 bases; nucleotides outside the gene matches: 2. The germline V gene encodes CDR1 MDHEN and CDR2 SYDVKM. The TCR sequence derives from an adult man with Graves' ophthalmopathy. Specimen: peripheral blood. The V call is TRBV28, the J call TRBJ1-2; TRBD1 aligns across 10 bases. CDR3 protein: CASSLGTGAYGYTF. CDR3 coding DNA: TGTGCCAGCAGTTTGGGGACAGGGGCCTATGGCTACACCTTC.